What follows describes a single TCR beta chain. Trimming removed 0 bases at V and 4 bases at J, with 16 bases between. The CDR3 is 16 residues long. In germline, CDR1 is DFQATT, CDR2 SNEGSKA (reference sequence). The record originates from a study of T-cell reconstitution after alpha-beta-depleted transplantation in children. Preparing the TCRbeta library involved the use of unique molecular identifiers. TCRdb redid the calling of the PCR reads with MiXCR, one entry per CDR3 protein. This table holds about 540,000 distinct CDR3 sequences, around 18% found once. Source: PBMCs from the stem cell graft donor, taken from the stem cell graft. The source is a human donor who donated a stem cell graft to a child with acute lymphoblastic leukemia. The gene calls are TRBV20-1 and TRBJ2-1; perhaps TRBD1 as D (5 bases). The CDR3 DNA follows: TGCAGTGCTAGAGACCTACAGGTCCCGGTTTACAATGAGCAGTTCTTC. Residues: CSARDLQVPVYNEQFF.